Described below is a single T cell receptor beta chain sequence and its context. This record comes from a study of blood T cell repertoires in COVID-19. The Seattle site enrolled patients during active infection and followed them longitudinally. The authors' processing: Estimated nucleated cell counts came from reference gene primer amplification. Using immunoSEQ multiplex PCR, the repertoire was profiled, and TCRdb retains in-frame clones only, with some absent. D and trimming were read from the DNA, whereas the V and J calls and clone size are those reported in that table. The table lists hundreds of thousands of clones, approximately 90% of them singletons. The CDR3 extends over 13 amino acids. Germline V gene lookup returns CDR1 MNHEY and CDR2 SMNVEV (reference sequence). Trimming stripped 2 bases from V and 3 bases from J, with 8 bases between.

The rearrangement links TRBV27 to TRBJ2-7; perhaps TRBD2 as D (6 bases). The clonotype originates from a man aged 18 to 35 with COVID-19, enrolled during active disease. Sequencing input: peripheral blood. Here the CDR3 reads CASSLGEDYEQYF. CDR3 coding DNA: TGTGCCAGCAGTTTAGGGGAGGACTACGAGCAGTACTTC.